This is a list of T cell receptor beta chains from one sample in a study of CD8 T cells in ankylosing spondylitis. TCRdb analysed the 5' RACE reads with MiXCR anew, one entry per CDR3 protein. The top ten hold about 2.7% of the sample, which has about 130,000 distinct CDR3 sequences, roughly 15% seen once. The sequenced material came from blood, either unsorted or a sorted T cell fraction (not recorded which). These TCRs come from a female donor with ankylosing spondylitis or in good health (not recorded which). Each CDR3 is given with its conserved first and last residue. The D gene is left open where the match is weak. The size entry is marked missing in some rows and otherwise reads once, few, many or a size class.

J,D,V,size,DNA,CDR3
TRBJ2-1,TRBD2,TRBV5-4,.,TGTGCCAGCAGCCCGACTAGCGGCTACGGCAATGAGCAGTTCTTC,CASSPTSGYGNEQFF
TRBJ2-1,TRBD2,TRBV12-3/TRBV12-4,.,TGTGCCAGCAGTCCGGGACTAGCGGGGTACAATGAGCAGTTCTTC,CASSPGLAGYNEQFF
TRBJ1-5,TRBD1,TRBV4-1,few,TGCGCCAGCAGCCCCTGGGACAGGGGTACTCAGCCCCAGCATTTT,CASSPWDRGTQPQHF
TRBJ2-5,TRBD2,TRBV6-5,.,TGTGCCAGCAGTTTCCCCATAGCGGGAGACGGCCAAGAGACCCAGTACTTC,CASSFPIAGDGQETQYF
TRBJ2-5,TRBD1,TRBV29-1,many,TGCAGCGTGGACAGGGGGCAGGGGGAGACCCAGTACTTC,CSVDRGQGETQYF
TRBJ2-1,TRBD1,TRBV14,many,TGTGCCAGCAGATCCGGGACAGGGGGTCCTCTTTGGAATGAGCAGTTCTTC,CASRSGTGGPLWNEQFF
TRBJ2-2,TRBD2,TRBV9,few,TGTGCCAGCAGCGGGGGACTAGCGGGGACCGGGGAGCTGTTTTTT,CASSGGLAGTGELFF
TRBJ1-1,TRBD1,TRBV29-1,.,TGCAGCGTCCGACAGGGGGACACTGAAGCTTTCTTT,CSVRQGDTEAFF
TRBJ1-1,.,TRBV28,.,TGTGCCAGCGTCAGTACGAACACTGAAGCTTTCTTT,CASVSTNTEAFF
TRBJ2-2,.,TRBV7-9,few,TGTGCCAGCAGAGGGCAGGGCTACACCGGGGAGCTGTTTTTT,CASRGQGYTGELFF
TRBJ2-1,TRBD2,TRBV20-1,few,TGCAGTGCTAGAGATCGAGTGTCTAGCGGGGGGTTTAGGGGCTCCTACAATGAGCAGTTCTTC,CSARDRVSSGGFRGSYNEQFF
TRBJ2-7,TRBD1,TRBV30,few,TGTGCCTGGAGTGGGGGGCTTAACAGGGGAACCTACGAGCAGTACTTC,CAWSGGLNRGTYEQYF
TRBJ2-1,TRBD2,TRBV12-3/TRBV12-4,.,TGTGCCAGCAGTGCGGGAGGGCCTTGGAATGAGCAGTTCTTC,CASSAGGPWNEQFF
TRBJ2-4,TRBD1,TRBV7-9,.,TGTGCCGGCCGGGACAGTGATGACATTCAGTACTTC,CAGRDSDDIQYF
TRBJ2-1,.,TRBV9,.,TGTGCCAGCAGCGTAGCTCGCGGGCGTGAGGACAATGAGCAGTTCTTC,CASSVARGREDNEQFF
TRBJ1-2,TRBD1,TRBV20-1,many,TGCAGTGCTAGAGAGTCGGGACAGGGTTATGGCTACACCTTC,CSARESGQGYGYTF
TRBJ2-7,TRBD1,TRBV7-9,once,TGTGCCAGCAGCCTACAGGGGTCGCAGATGGGAGAGCAGTACTTC,CASSLQGSQMGEQYF
TRBJ2-1,TRBD2,TRBV3-1,.,TGTGCCAGCACCCCGACTAGCGGGTCAAATGAGCAGTTCTTC,CASTPTSGSNEQFF
TRBJ1-2,.,TRBV12-3/TRBV12-4,many,TGTGCCAGCAGGAAAAGCACCTATGGCTACACCTTC,CASRKSTYGYTF
TRBJ1-1,.,TRBV7-9,few,TGTGCCAGCAGCTTTACAGGGCCATCGGAGGCTTTCTTT,CASSFTGPSEAFF
TRBJ2-5,TRBD2,TRBV20-1,.,TGCAGTGCTAGTGGGACTACCTTCGCTGGGACCCAGTACTTC,CSASGTTFAGTQYF
TRBJ1-1,TRBD1,TRBV5-1,few,TGCGCCAGCAGCACAACAGGGGGCATGATGAACACTGAAGCTTTCTTT,CASSTTGGMMNTEAFF
TRBJ2-7,.,TRBV6-5,.,TGTGCCAGCAGCTCCGGGACTGAGCAGTACTTC,CASSSGTEQYF
TRBJ2-3,TRBD2,TRBV7-9,.,TGTGCCAGCACAGCGGGATCCGATACGCAGTATTTT,CASTAGSDTQYF
TRBJ2-3,TRBD2,TRBV20-1,few,TGCAGTGCTATGCCTAGCGGTCTAGATACGCAGTATTTT,CSAMPSGLDTQYF
TRBJ2-5,.,TRBV29-1,many,TGCAGCGTTGAACAAAACAAGAAAGAGACCCAGTACTTC,CSVEQNKKETQYF
TRBJ2-7,TRBD1,TRBV5-1,once,TGCGCCAGCAGCTTGCAGGGACAGGGGATCTACGAGCAGTACTTC,CASSLQGQGIYEQYF
TRBJ2-7,.,TRBV10-3,many,TGTGCCATCAGTGGGACGGTCTACGAGCAGTACTTC,CAISGTVYEQYF
TRBJ2-3,TRBD2,TRBV6-5,many,TGTGCCAGCAGTTCCCTAGCGGGGTCTAGCACAGATACGCAGTATTTT,CASSSLAGSSTDTQYF
TRBJ2-7,TRBD2,TRBV20-1,.,TGCAGTGCGCATACTAGCGGGGGGGTCTACGAGCAGTACTTC,CSAHTSGGVYEQYF
TRBJ1-5,.,TRBV7-2,many,TGTGCCAGCAGTAAACAGACAAATCAGCCCCAGCATTTT,CASSKQTNQPQHF
TRBJ2-7,.,TRBV28,.,TGTGCCACCCGAAGGACGGGCTACGAGCAGTACTTC,CATRRTGYEQYF
TRBJ2-1,TRBD2,TRBV10-3,few,TGTGCCATCAAAATAGGACTAGCGGGAGATGAGCAGTTCTTC,CAIKIGLAGDEQFF
TRBJ2-5,TRBD1,TRBV20-1,.,TGCAGTGCTATCCGGGACAGGGGAGCGGAGACCCAGTACTTC,CSAIRDRGAETQYF
TRBJ2-1,TRBD1,TRBV11-2,.,TGTGCCAGCAGCTTGGGGGGACAGGCTAGCGCAGTATACAATGAGCAGTTCTTC,CASSLGGQASAVYNEQFF
TRBJ2-1,TRBD2,TRBV11-2,few,TGTGCCAGCAGCTCCCCTAGCGGTAACAATGAGCAGTTCTTC,CASSSPSGNNEQFF
TRBJ1-2,.,TRBV15,many,TGTGCCACCAGCAGAGAGCGTGGCTACACCTTC,CATSRERGYTF
TRBJ2-2,.,TRBV9,.,TGTGCCAGCAGCGCATCGGACCCGCTTGCTTCGGGCGGGGAGCTGTTTTTT,CASSASDPLASGGELFF
TRBJ2-3,.,TRBV12-3/TRBV12-4,many,TGTGCCAGCACTAGACAGGTCTTATCTAGCACAGATACGCAGTATTTT,CASTRQVLSSTDTQYF
TRBJ2-1,TRBD2,TRBV7-3,.,TGTGCCAGCAGCTTGGGACTAGCGGGGATCAATGAGCAGTTCTTC,CASSLGLAGINEQFF
TRBJ1-2,TRBD1,TRBV29-1,.,TGCAGCTTGACAGGGGTCAACTATGGCTACACCTTC,CSLTGVNYGYTF
TRBJ2-3,.,TRBV20-1,many,TGCAGTGCTAGAGCCCGGGCGTGGGATACGCAGTATTTT,CSARARAWDTQYF
TRBJ2-2,.,TRBV5-6,few,TGTGCCAGCAGCCCGGTTGGTCCGACCGGGGAGCTGTTTTTT,CASSPVGPTGELFF
TRBJ2-5,.,TRBV12-3/TRBV12-4,.,TGTGCCAGCAGTCTACGCGGTGGGGAGACCCAGTACTTC,CASSLRGGETQYF
TRBJ2-7,.,TRBV4-1,.,TGCGCCAGCAGCCAACAGTGGCAGGGTGACGAGCAGTACTTC,CASSQQWQGDEQYF
TRBJ1-2,TRBD1,TRBV6-1,.,TGTGCCAGCAGCATCGAACAGGGGAACTATGGCTACACCTTC,CASSIEQGNYGYTF
TRBJ1-6,.,TRBV2,many,TGTGCCAGCGCCGAGAGGCTAGGCTATAATTCACCCCTCCACTTT,CASAERLGYNSPLHF
TRBJ2-5,.,TRBV12-3/TRBV12-4,few,TGTGCCAGCAGTTTAGCGTCCGCCCGGACCCAGTACTTC,CASSLASARTQYF
TRBJ2-1,TRBD2,TRBV5-1,.,TGCGCCACCGCGGGACTAGCGGGGGGGGATGAGCAGTTCTTC,CATAGLAGGDEQFF
TRBJ1-5,TRBD1,TRBV5-1,many,TGCGCCAGCAGCATCGGGACAGGGAATCAGCCCCAGCATTTT,CASSIGTGNQPQHF
TRBJ2-3,.,TRBV7-3,few,TGTGCCAGCAGCTTAAGAGGGGAAACAGATACGCAGTATTTT,CASSLRGETDTQYF
TRBJ1-6,.,TRBV5-6,few,TGTGCCAGCAGCAGCCCGGGACGGCTAAATTCACCCCTCCACTTT,CASSSPGRLNSPLHF
TRBJ2-5,TRBD2,TRBV30,.,TGTGCCTGGAGTCTAGCGGGTTCAGAGACCCAGTACTTC,CAWSLAGSETQYF
TRBJ2-3,TRBD2,TRBV10-3,.,TGTGCCATCGCCTGGACTAGCGGGGGGGTCGGAGATACGCAGTATTTT,CAIAWTSGGVGDTQYF
TRBJ2-3,.,TRBV28,.,TGTGCCAGCAGTCTAGATAGAATAGGTACAGATACGCAGTATTTT,CASSLDRIGTDTQYF
TRBJ1-1,TRBD1,TRBV16,.,TGTGCCAGCAGCAAGACGACAGGGGAAGCTTTCTTT,CASSKTTGEAFF
TRBJ2-3,TRBD2,TRBV7-3,few,TGTGCCAGCAGCTTAATGGCGGGACTAGCGGGAGGAGGGGGTACGCAGTATTTT,CASSLMAGLAGGGGTQYF